The 19 T cell receptor beta chains in this list originate from one sample, sequenced in a study of CD8 T cells in Susac syndrome. RNA was extracted with the RNeasy kit, and a quantity of 0.5 to 1 ug was reverse transcribed using random hexamers. TCRdb recomputed calls from the immunoSEQ multiplex PCR reads with MiXCR, one row per CDR3 protein. The sample has under 200,000 distinct CDR3 sequences, approximately 95% seen once. Sequenced sample: CD4+ T cells from PBMCs. The receptors shown here come from a human donor with Susac syndrome.

The chain is built from TRBV3-1 and TRBJ2-6; D gene unclear. Trimming took 4 bases from V and 0 from J, leaving 7 bases between them. In germline, CDR1 is LGHDT, CDR2 YNNKEL (reference sequence). The length of the CDR3 is 15 residues. CDR3 in DNA: TGTGCCAGCAGCCTGTCGGACTCTGGGGCCAACGTCCTGACTTTC. This codes for CASSLSDSGANVLTF.

This sequence joins TRBV19 and TRBJ1-5; no clear D. Per germline, CDR1 LNHDA and CDR2 SQIVND (reference sequence). V was cut by 7 bases and J by 2 bases, with 18 bases left in between. The CDR3 covers 16 residues. DNA for the CDR3: TGTGCCAGTACCCACACCGGCCCCCATGGCAATCAGCCCCAGCATTTT. Amino acids: CASTHTGPHGNQPQHF.

The chain combines TRBV7-9 with TRBJ2-1; 7 bases map to TRBD2. This CDR3 contains 14 residues. CDR1 is SEHNR and CDR2 is FQNEAQ in the germline V gene (reference sequence). V lost 7 bases and J lost 9; bases outside the gene matches: 12. CDR3 sequence (DNA): TGTGCCAGCACTCTCGGGGGGAGGATCAGTGAGCAGTTCTTC. Protein product: CASTLGGRISEQFF.

The chain employs TRBV12-3 or TRBV12-4 and TRBJ1-1; D is perhaps TRBD1 (6 bases). V was trimmed by 5 bases and J by 5 bases, leaving 12 bases between them. The CDR3 consists of 13 residues. CDR3 nucleotide sequence: TGTGCCAGCAGTGCGGACAGTTGGACTGAAGCTTTCTTT. Protein product: CASSADSWTEAFF.

The chain has TRBV29-1 and TRBJ2-1; possibly TRBD2 for D (5 bases). The CDR3 covers 11 residues. Germline V CDR1 and CDR2: SQVTM, ANQGSEA. Trimming stripped 4 bases from V and 6 bases from J, with 7 bases between. The CDR3 DNA is TGCAGCGTTGTAGCGTTCAATGAGCAGTTCTTC. Residues: CSVVAFNEQFF.

This rearrangement joins TRBV12-3 or TRBV12-4 to TRBJ2-1, with unresolved D. V lost 6 bases and J 10 bases, leaving 7 bases between the germline ends. The CDR3 is made up of 10 amino acids. CDR3 sequence: CASSGEEQFF. DNA of the CDR3: TGTGCCAGCAGCGGAGAGGAGCAGTTCTTC.

The chain carries TRBV7-2 and TRBJ2-2; TRBD2 agrees at 9 bases. Per the germline V gene, CDR1 is SGHTA and CDR2 is FQGNSA. The J segment lost 8 bases and the V segment lost 7 bases, leaving 14 bases of the junction unmatched. The CDR3 extends over 16 amino acids. The CDR3 spells CASTPGLAGFGGELFF. Here the CDR3 DNA reads TGTGCCAGCACTCCAGGGCTAGCGGGGTTCGGAGGGGAGCTGTTTTTT.

J is TRBJ2-5 and V is TRBV20-1; no clear D gene. V gave up 2 bases and J gave up 0 bases, with 7 bases separating them. The CDR3 loop spans 13 amino acids. Germline V gives CDR1 DFQATT, CDR2 SNEGSKA (reference sequence). CDR3 in DNA: TGCAGTGCTAGACCGAACCACCAAGAGACCCAGTACTTC. Amino acids: CSARPNHQETQYF.

This sequence joins TRBV4-1 and TRBJ1-2, with unresolved D. V was clipped by 1 base and J by 2 bases, with 11 bases between them. This CDR3 has 15 residues. Germline CDR1 reads MGHRA; CDR2 reads YSYEKL. The CDR3 reads CASSQALPENYGYTF. The CDR3 nucleotides are TGCGCCAGCAGCCAAGCCCTCCCAGAGAACTATGGCTACACCTTC.

V and J are TRBV29-1 and TRBJ2-5, with 7 bases fitting TRBD1. CDR3 length: 14 amino acids. The germline CDR1 and CDR2 sequences are SQVTM and ANQGSEA. V shed 2 bases, J shed 5 bases, and the junction held 8 bases outside the gene matches. The CDR3 spells CSVERMGRGETQYF. In DNA form, the CDR3 reads TGCAGCGTTGAAAGAATGGGCAGGGGGGAGACCCAGTACTTC.

The V gene is TRBV13, the J gene TRBJ2-4; 9 bases match TRBD1. Per the germline V gene, CDR1 is PRHDT and CDR2 is FYEKMQ (reference sequence). The CDR3 spans 16 residues. Germline trimming cut 0 bases from V and 6 bases from J; bases unmatched to any gene: 6. Written as DNA, the CDR3 is TGTGCCAGCAGCTTAGGGACAGGGGGACGGCCAAACATTCAGTACTTC. Protein: CASSLGTGGRPNIQYF.

V gene TRBV5-1 combines with J gene TRBJ1-3; 7 bases are a match to TRBD1. This CDR3 region has 15 residues. Germline CDR1 is SGHRS and CDR2 is YFSETQ. Unmatched junction bases numbered 3, after V lost 0 bases and J lost 3 bases. CDR3 sequence (DNA): TGCGCCAGCAGCTTGGGACAGGGAGTTGGAAACACCATATATTTT. Amino acid sequence: CASSLGQGVGNTIYF.

The chain has TRBV5-4 and TRBJ2-5, with a possible D match to TRBD2 (5 bases). Germline V gene sequence: CDR1 SGHNT, CDR2 YYREEE (reference sequence). This CDR3 has 14 residues. V lost 4 bases and J lost 2, with 12 bases in between. The CDR3 bases are TGTGCCAGCAGCGATGGCACTAGGCAAGAGACCCAGTACTTC. Protein product: CASSDGTRQETQYF.

The chain joins TRBV20-1 to TRBJ2-5; 8 nucleotides align to TRBD1. Germline CDR1 reads DFQATT; CDR2 reads SNEGSKA (reference sequence). The CDR3 runs 13 residues. V lost 6 bases to trimming and J lost 6 bases; unmatched junction nucleotides: 9. CDR3 sequence (DNA): TGCAGTGCCTCCGGGACAGGTGTGAAGACCCAGTACTTC. The encoded protein is CSASGTGVKTQYF.

V and J are TRBV13 and TRBJ2-6; D gene unclear. V dropped 5 bases and J dropped 0 bases, with 5 bases sitting between them. There are 14 residues in the CDR3. The germline gives CDR1 PRHDT, CDR2 FYEKMQ (reference sequence). CDR3 loop: CASSVSSGANVLTF. The CDR3 bases are TGTGCCAGCAGCGTGAGCTCTGGGGCCAACGTCCTGACTTTC. Full variable domain (remainder filled in from reference TRBV13 and TRBJ2-6): AAGVIQSPRHLIKEKRETATLKCYPIPRHDTVYWYQQGPGQDPQFLISFYEKMQSDKGSIPDRFSAQQFSDYHSELNMSSLELGDSALYFCASSVSSGANVLTFGAGSRLTVL.

The rearrangement joins TRBV30 to TRBJ2-1, with TRBD1 identical over 9 bases. The CDR3 runs to 10 residues. Germline V gives CDR1 GTSNPN, CDR2 SVGIG (reference sequence). V shed 8 bases, J shed 12 bases, and the junction held 5 bases outside the gene matches. CDR3 residues: CALQGAGQFF. The CDR3 nucleotides are TGTGCCCTACAGGGGGCAGGGCAGTTCTTC.

The chain recombines TRBV2 with TRBJ2-5; 7 nucleotides line up with TRBD1. V shed 5 bases and J 3 bases; nucleotides not matched to a gene: 3. The CDR3 is 13 residues long. Germline loops: CDR1 SNHLY, CDR2 FYNNEI. The CDR3 sequence: CASSSGQKETQYF. CDR3 in DNA: TGTGCCAGCAGTTCGGGACAGAAAGAGACCCAGTACTTC.

The V call is TRBV4-3, the J call TRBJ1-2; 10 bases are a match to TRBD1. The CDR3 is made up of 16 amino acids. V dropped 0 bases and J dropped 10; count of bases not matched to a gene: 11. Germline lookup yields CDR1 LGHNA and CDR2 YSLEER. The CDR3 loop is CASSQDRAVGTGAYTF. For the CDR3, the DNA is TGCGCCAGCAGCCAAGATAGGGCGGTCGGGACAGGGGCCTACACCTTC.

This clonotype appeared once. The chain couples TRBV27 to TRBJ1-4; TRBD1 agrees at 9 bases. V lost 6 bases, J lost 7 bases, and 9 bases stayed unmatched. The V gene's germline CDR1 is MNHEY and CDR2 SMNVEV (reference sequence). The CDR3 totals 15 residues. This CDR3 is CASSPTGGGSEKLFF. The CDR3 DNA follows: TGTGCCAGCAGCCCTACAGGGGGCGGGAGTGAAAAACTGTTTTTT.